The clone carrying this TCR beta chain has a handful of counts. The data are from a study of human T cells and chemical hapten exposure. TCRdb re-called the RACE reads through MiXCR, storing one row per CDR3 protein. The table includes about 260,000 distinct CDR3 sequences, about 9% detected once. Germline CDR1 and CDR2: SGHAT and FQDESV (reference sequence). The CDR3 extends over 16 amino acids. V lost 2 bases, J lost 7 bases, and 18 bases lay in between. Time point of the sample: pre-sensitization, week 0. Stated treatment: therapeutic diphenylcyclopropenone sensitization with weekly scalp DPC. The sample consisted of whole blood, taken in connection with sensitization to the hapten diphenylcyclopropenone (DPC). The sequence came from a woman aged 40 to 50 with alopecia areata. Some clones in this sample may be carry-over from other donors' samples. This sequence joins TRBV11-1 and TRBJ2-1; D is possibly TRBD1 (5 bases). CDR3 sequence: CASSLSPWGSQNEQFF. As DNA, the CDR3 is TGTGCCAGCAGCTTATCACCCTGGGGCAGTCAAAATGAGCAGTTCTTC.